The clone carrying this T cell receptor beta chain is classed as large. The CDR3 loop spans 14 amino acids. The germline gives CDR1 SGHTA, CDR2 FQGNSA. TCRdb re-called the PCR reads with MiXCR, one entry per CDR3 protein. The sample yields about 2,100 distinct CDR3 sequences, under 45% seen once. This sample is drawn from a study of immune characterization of retroperitoneal liposarcoma. This clonotype originated in a male donor with retroperitoneal liposarcoma. Material: tumor tissue. The genes are TRBV7-2 and TRBJ2-1; 7 bases line up with TRBD2. The end of the DNA fits TRBJ2-7 better, so the J call may be wrong. The CDR3 bases are TGTGCCAGCAGCTTAGATCCTAGCGGCTACGAGCAGTACTTC. Its protein is CASSLDPSGYEQYF.